The 5 T cell receptor beta chains reported below all come from one sample, sequenced in a study of graft-versus-host responses after intestinal transplantation. The antigens for these receptors are not known. The repertoire was sequenced with immunoSEQ multiplex PCR; TCRdb's copy has only in-frame clones and lacks some. Of about 130,000 clones listed, around nine tenths were seen once; the top ten hold about 0.18%. This specimen was unstimulated CD4+ T cells sorted from spleen or lymph node cells, taken before intestinal transplant. The origin of the receptors is a human donor who received an intestinal transplant.

There are a few counts of this clone. The rearrangement joins TRBV6-1 to TRBJ1-4, with 7 bases aligning to TRBD1. CDR1 and CDR2 from the germline V gene are MNHNS and SASEGT. With 8 bases clipped from V and 0 bases from J, the junction kept 6 bases outside the gene matches. The CDR3 contains 15 residues. CDR3 sequence (DNA): TGTGCCAGCTCGACAGGGATCGCAACTAATGAAAAACTGTTTTTT. Protein sequence: CASSTGIATNEKLFF.

The V and J genes are TRBV27 and TRBJ2-3; a possible D gene is TRBD2 (7 bases). The CDR3 is made up of 17 amino acids. V was pared by 6 bases and J by 2 bases, with 21 bases between. Germline V gene lookup returns CDR1 MNHEY and CDR2 SMNVEV (reference sequence). The chain's CDR3 is CASSLMGGAITTDTQYF. The CDR3 bases are TGTGCCAGCAGCCTCATGGGGGGGGCGATAACCACAGATACGCAGTATTTT.

The chain is built from TRBV18 and TRBJ2-1; D gene uncertain. V was pared by 3 bases and J by 8 bases, with 8 bases between. This CDR3 has 12 amino acids. The germline V gene has CDR1 KGHSH and CDR2 LQKENI. The CDR3 nucleotides read TGTGCCAGCTCACCCGCGGTGGATGAGCAGTTCTTC. Its translation: CASSPAVDEQFF.

This rearrangement joins TRBV27 to TRBJ2-5, with TRBD1 as a possible D gene (6 bases). The germline CDR1 and CDR2 sequences are MNHEY and SMNVEV (reference sequence). The CDR3 is 15 amino acids. V was pared by 1 base and J by 1 base, with 10 bases between. Written as DNA, the CDR3 is TGTGCCAGCAGTTTATTAGGACAGCTCCAAGAGACCCAGTACTTC. It yields the protein CASSLLGQLQETQYF.

This sequence joins TRBV19 and TRBJ1-3; TRBD1 matches at 8 bases. The germline V gene has CDR1 LNHDA and CDR2 SQIVND (reference sequence). This CDR3 comprises 15 residues. The V and J ends lost 5 bases and 2 bases, in that order; junction bases with no gene match: 5. The CDR3 DNA is TGTGCCAGTAGTCCGGACAGGGCTCCTGGAAACACCATATATTTT. Protein sequence: CASSPDRAPGNTIYF.